One sample yielded the 27 T cell receptor beta chains listed below, sequenced in a study of cytomegalovirus exposure and HLA in healthy donors. Profiling relied on immunoSEQ multiplex PCR, and the TCRdb table lists in-frame clones only, not all of them. The sample gives 100,000 to 150,000 clones, approximately 94% of which show up once; around 1.3% is in the top ten. The source material was PBMCs. The receptors stem from a woman between 18 and 30 years old in good health and CMV-seronegative.

The chain links TRBV28 to TRBJ1-5; D might be TRBD1 (6 bases). V was cut by 8 bases and J by 4 bases, with 12 bases left in between. The CDR3 sequence is 13 residues long. Germline V gene data show CDR1 as MDHEN and CDR2 as SYDVKM. In DNA form, the CDR3 reads TGTGCCAGCGGAGAACAGGGAAATCAGCCCCAGCATTTT. Protein: CASGEQGNQPQHF.

The V and J genes are TRBV10-1 and TRBJ2-1; 9 bases are shared with TRBD1. From germline, CDR1 is WNHNN and CDR2 SYGVQD (reference sequence). Unmatched junction bases numbered 25, after V lost 0 bases and J lost 7 bases. This CDR3 contains 22 residues. CDR3 amino acids: CASSESSYLGQGQHLMGNEQFF. CDR3 bases: TGCGCCAGCAGTGAGTCAAGTTATTTGGGACAGGGACAACATTTGATGGGGAATGAGCAGTTCTTC.

This rearrangement joins TRBV9 to TRBJ2-5; D is unresolved. From germline, CDR1 is SGDLS and CDR2 YYNGEE. This CDR3 contains 15 residues. V gave up 0 bases and J gave up 2 bases, with 11 bases separating them. In DNA, the CDR3 is TGTGCCAGCAGCGTAGCTCTAGGAGCACAAGAGACCCAGTACTTC. It encodes CASSVALGAQETQYF.

The chain joins TRBV29-1 to TRBJ2-2; D not resolved. This CDR3 is 12 amino acids long. CDR1 SQVTM and CDR2 ANQGSEA come from the germline V gene. Deletions cut 2 bases from V and 6 bases from J, with 7 bases between. This CDR3 is CSVERRAGELFF. CDR3 coding DNA: TGCAGCGTTGAACGACGGGCCGGGGAGCTGTTTTTT.

The chain has TRBV29-1 and TRBJ1-4, with D possibly being TRBD1 (5 bases). Germline V gives CDR1 SQVTM, CDR2 ANQGSEA. Trimming cost V 6 bases and J 0 bases, with 11 bases left between them. CDR3 length: 14 amino acids. CDR3 coding DNA: TGCAGCGTGGCAGGGCCAACAACTAATGAAAAACTGTTTTTT. Translation gives CSVAGPTTNEKLFF.

This chain links TRBV27 with TRBJ1-5; D remains unclear. This CDR3 is 14 amino acids long. Germline V gene data show CDR1 as MNHEY and CDR2 as SMNVEV (reference sequence). Trimming pared 5 bases from V and 0 bases from J, leaving 8 bases between. CDR3 sequence (DNA): TGTGCCAGCAGTCCACACGATAGCAATCAGCCCCAGCATTTT. Translated, it gives CASSPHDSNQPQHF.

The J gene is TRBJ2-2, the V gene TRBV30; D ambiguous. Germline V gene data show CDR1 as GTSNPN and CDR2 as SVGIG (reference sequence). The ends were cut back, 4 bases at V and 4 bases at J, with 10 bases in the middle. This CDR3 region has 13 residues. In DNA form, the CDR3 reads TGTGCCTGGACGGCGGTGGGCACCGGGGAGCTGTTTTTT. Translation gives CAWTAVGTGELFF.

The chain carries TRBV4-1 and TRBJ1-1, with TRBD1 matching 7 bases. With V trimmed by 1 base and J by 0 bases, 8 bases remained unmatched. The CDR3 has 17 residues. Per the germline V gene, CDR1 is MGHRA and CDR2 is YSYEKL. The CDR3: CASSQVPPGQMNTEAFF. Written as DNA, the CDR3 is TGCGCCAGCAGCCAAGTTCCGCCGGGACAGATGAACACTGAAGCTTTCTTT.

The V and J genes are TRBV18 and TRBJ2-3, with 11 bases fitting TRBD2. The germline V gene has CDR1 KGHSH and CDR2 LQKENI. This CDR3 is 15 amino acids long. The ends lost 6 bases at V and 3 bases at J; junction bases unmatched: 5. CDR3 coding DNA: TGTGCCAGCTCGCTTAGCGGGGGGGCAACAGATACGCAGTATTTT. Protein product: CASSLSGGATDTQYF.

The J gene is TRBJ2-1, the V gene TRBV7-2; D is possibly TRBD2 (6 bases). V was shortened by 7 bases and J by 5 bases, with 15 bases between the two germline ends. This CDR3 has 14 amino acids. In germline, CDR1 is SGHTA, CDR2 FQGNSA. The CDR3 protein is CASKTTGLHNEQFF. The CDR3 DNA reads TGTGCCAGCAAAACCACGGGACTTCACAATGAGCAGTTCTTC.

The chain uses TRBV19 and TRBJ1-2; 8 nucleotides agree with TRBD1. The CDR3 sequence is 13 residues long. The trim removed 9 bases at V and 5 bases at J, leaving 8 bases unmatched. Per the germline V gene, CDR1 is LNHDA and CDR2 is SQIVND (reference sequence). Written as DNA, the CDR3 is TGTGCCAGCGCCACGGACAGGGAATATGGCTACACCTTC. It encodes CASATDREYGYTF.

The chain recombines TRBV5-1 with TRBJ1-1, with TRBD1 identical over 7 bases. This CDR3 is 17 amino acids long. CDR1 and CDR2 from the germline V gene are SGHRS and YFSETQ. Trimming took 5 bases from V and 8 from J; bases not matched to a gene: 21. CDR3 amino acids: CASRPDGQGVLKNEAFF. The CDR3 DNA is TGCGCCAGCAGACCGGATGGTCAGGGGGTGTTAAAAAACGAAGCTTTCTTT.

V usage is TRBV4-1 and J usage is TRBJ2-3; D is undetermined. Deletions cut 1 base from V and 2 bases from J, with 13 bases between. CDR3 length: 16 amino acids. CDR1 MGHRA and CDR2 YSYEKL come from the germline V gene. CDR3 nucleotide sequence: TGCGCCAGCAGCCAAGTCTCGGTTCCTCCCACAGATACGCAGTATTTT. Residues: CASSQVSVPPTDTQYF.

This sequence joins TRBV7-6 and TRBJ2-7; 12 bases are shared with TRBD2. CDR3 length equals 17 residues. Germline V gene lookup returns CDR1 SGHVS and CDR2 FNYEAQ. V lost 3 bases, J lost 7 bases, and 13 bases stayed unmatched. CDR3 in amino acids: CASSLGASGGASGEQYF. The CDR3 DNA is TGTGCCAGCAGCTTGGGGGCTAGCGGGGGGGCCTCTGGTGAGCAGTACTTC.

The chain carries TRBV4-1 and TRBJ2-7; D is possibly TRBD2 (5 bases). V was clipped by 0 bases and J by 4 bases, with 22 bases between them. This CDR3 has 18 amino acids. Germline lookup yields CDR1 MGHRA and CDR2 YSYEKL. This CDR3 is CASSQDGTLGRGPYEQYF. CDR3 bases: TGCGCCAGCAGCCAAGATGGAACCCTTGGTCGCGGGCCGTACGAGCAGTACTTC.

This chain connects TRBV6-5 to TRBJ2-2; D possibly corresponds to TRBD1 (7 bases). The CDR3 covers 15 residues. Looked up from germline, CDR1 is MNHEY and CDR2 is SVGAGI. V gave up 6 bases and J gave up 0 bases, with 11 bases separating them. The CDR3 DNA is TGTGCCAGCAGGAGCAGGGGGGCGAACACCGGGGAGCTGTTTTTT. Protein product: CASRSRGANTGELFF.

V and J are TRBV7-6 and TRBJ2-1; D is undetermined. The CDR3 runs to 12 residues. The ends were cut back, 4 bases at V and 3 bases at J, with 4 bases in the middle. In germline, CDR1 is SGHVS, CDR2 FNYEAQ. CDR3 sequence: CASSSYYNEQFF. The CDR3 coding sequence is TGTGCCAGCAGCTCGTACTACAATGAGCAGTTCTTC.

The chain couples TRBV5-6 to TRBJ2-5, with no clear D. Germline CDR1 is SGHDT and CDR2 is YYEEEE. CDR3 length: 11 residues. The V end was cut by 3 bases, the J end by 6 bases, with 6 bases between. As DNA, the CDR3 is TGTGCCAGCAGCTCTTTAAAGACCCAGTACTTC. Protein sequence: CASSSLKTQYF.

In its sample, this clone was seen once. The chain employs TRBV30 and TRBJ1-2, with a weak D call TRBD1 (5 bases). Germline loops: CDR1 GTSNPN, CDR2 SVGIG (reference sequence). Trimming removed 5 bases from V and 8 bases from J, with 12 bases in between. This CDR3 region has 11 residues. The CDR3 spells CAWEARAGYTF. CDR3 sequence (DNA): TGTGCCTGGGAGGCCAGGGCCGGCTACACCTTC.

For the CDR3, the DNA is TGTGCCAGCTCGGGGGAGGCGAACGAGCAGTACTTC. It encodes CASSGEANEQYF. This chain joins TRBV6-1 and TRBJ2-7; D perhaps matches TRBD2 (6 bases). CDR1 is MNHNS, CDR2 SASEGT, per germline. The CDR3 has 12 amino acids. V gave up 8 bases and J gave up 5 bases, with 13 bases separating them.

The V gene is TRBV28, the J gene TRBJ2-7; 8 bases align to TRBD2. V lost 2 bases and J lost 4; bases outside the gene matches: 4. Germline V gene lookup returns CDR1 MDHEN and CDR2 SYDVKM. The CDR3 runs 14 residues. The CDR3 loop is CASSLRGGRYEQYF. The CDR3 DNA reads TGTGCCAGCAGTTTACGGGGGGGGAGGTACGAGCAGTACTTC.

The chain uses TRBV27 and TRBJ2-7, with 11 bases that match TRBD1. V trimming: 4 bases; J trimming: 5 bases; junction bases outside the gene matches: 4. Germline V CDR1 and CDR2: MNHEY, SMNVEV (reference sequence). The CDR3 spans 14 residues. The CDR3 protein is CASSWTGGYNEQYF. For the CDR3, the DNA is TGTGCCAGCAGTTGGACAGGGGGCTACAACGAGCAGTACTTC.

This chain uses TRBV7-3 with TRBJ2-1; 9 bases agree with TRBD2. Per germline, CDR1 SGHTA and CDR2 FQGTGA. This CDR3 contains 15 residues. The V segment lost 2 bases and the J segment 9 bases; nucleotides outside the gene matches: 8. The CDR3 bases are TGTGCCAGCAGCTTAGCGGGAGGGCCCCTCGGTGAGCAGTTCTTC. Translated, it gives CASSLAGGPLGEQFF.

Only one count was recorded for this clone. The chain is built from TRBV28 and TRBJ2-2; TRBD1 agrees at 8 bases. V lost 6 bases to trimming and J lost 5 bases; unmatched junction nucleotides: 11. Germline V gives CDR1 MDHEN, CDR2 SYDVKM. The CDR3 consists of 16 residues. In DNA, the CDR3 is TGTGCCAGCAGGCCTAGGACAGGGAAGTTTACCGGGGAGCTGTTTTTT. It translates to CASRPRTGKFTGELFF.

This rearrangement joins TRBV30 to TRBJ2-7; perhaps TRBD1 as D (5 bases). CDR1 is GTSNPN and CDR2 is SVGIG in the germline V gene (reference sequence). The V end was cut by 0 bases, the J end by 2 bases, with 8 bases between. The CDR3 sequence is 13 residues long. The CDR3 is CAWSVGQAYEQYF. In DNA form, the CDR3 reads TGTGCCTGGAGTGTAGGACAAGCCTACGAGCAGTACTTC.

In its sample, this clone was seen a few times. V usage is TRBV6-1 and J usage is TRBJ1-2; unclear D gene. CDR3 size: 14 residues. V was cut by 3 bases and J by 8 bases, with 16 bases left in between. Germline CDR1 MNHNS, CDR2 SASEGT. CDR3 nucleotides: TGTGCCAGCAGTGATGTGGCCCGCCTGCGGGGCTACACCTTC. It encodes CASSDVARLRGYTF.

This sequence joins TRBV13 and TRBJ2-7; D possibly corresponds to TRBD1 (5 bases). V dropped 0 bases and J dropped 7 bases, with 16 bases sitting between them. Germline V gene data show CDR1 as PRHDT and CDR2 as FYEKMQ (reference sequence). This CDR3 is built from 15 residues. This chain's CDR3 is CASSLGYARANEQYF. CDR3 nucleotides: TGTGCCAGCAGCTTAGGATACGCCAGGGCGAATGAGCAGTACTTC.